This T cell receptor beta chain was profiled in a study of identical twins. The CDR3 is made up of 11 amino acids. Germline V lookup: CDR1 SGHTA, CDR2 FQGNSA. Trimming removed 4 bases at V and 7 bases at J, with 6 bases between. TCRdb itself ran the 5' RACE reads through MiXCR, one entry per CDR3 protein. The sample includes about 720,000 distinct CDR3 sequences, about 9.4% of them seen just once. This clonotype was counted many times. Its antigen is unidentified. Overall study findings and caveats: Out-of-frame TCR alpha sharing in monozygotic twins exceeded recombination model predictions.

This same sample was also part of a study on yellow fever vaccine responses in identical twins.

This receptor was identified in a young woman in good health. The sequenced material came from PBMCs. The V and J genes are TRBV7-2 and TRBJ2-3; no definite D call. The CDR3 DNA is TGTGCCAGCAGCTCCACGTATACGCAGTATTTT. Its translation: CASSSTYTQYF.